This TCR beta chain is from a study of cytomegalovirus exposure and HLA in healthy donors. General study points: What was likely a sequencing artifact was a cluster of highly shared sequence variants. Through in vitro validation, three CMV-associated chains were shown to be specific for CMV antigens.

This clone showed up just a few times. Its antigen remains unknown. PCR amplification relied on 60 Vbeta primers (plus 13 Jbeta primers). TCRdb's table, derived via immunoSEQ multiplex PCR, lists solely in-frame clones and lacks some. Of over 150,000 clones listed, roughly four fifths were seen once; the top ten hold around 6.3%. Germline CDR1 reads SGHTS; CDR2 reads YDEGEE. CDR3 length equals 14 residues. Deletions cut 4 bases from V and 6 bases from J, with 14 bases between. The sequencing input was PBMCs. The chain has TRBV5-8 and TRBJ2-1, with D tentatively TRBD2 (6 bases). This sequence originates from a woman between 50 and 59 years old in good health and CMV-seropositive. The CDR3 DNA sequence: TGTGCCAGCAGCCGTGGACTAATAAGCAATGAGCAGTTCTTC. Residues: CASSRGLISNEQFF.